Sequencing of this T cell receptor (beta chain) was carried out in a study of blood T cell repertoires in COVID-19. Study-wide background: Researchers got acute and convalescent COVID-19 samples from the United States, Italy and Spain. T cells, B-cell-depleted T cells, or PBMCs provided the cDNA or gDNA that served as material.

Seattle enrolled patients during active infection and tracked them longitudinally. Original analysis: Reference gene primer amplification gave estimated nucleated cell counts. Assay: immunoSEQ multiplex PCR; the TCRdb copy retains only in-frame clones and omits some. V, J and clone size derive from that table, while D and trimming were established from the DNA sequence. Here the sample spans 300,000 to 400,000 clones, roughly 86% being singletons. V was clipped by 8 bases and J by 7 bases; unmatched bases: 16. Germline values: CDR1 SEHNR, CDR2 FQNEAQ (reference sequence). The CDR3 spans 15 residues. Sequencing used peripheral blood. This TCR was sampled from an older woman with COVID-19, enrolled during active disease. The chain recombines TRBV7-9 with TRBJ1-2; 7 nucleotides agree with TRBD1. The CDR3 reads CASGHSGQPFFGYTF. The CDR3 nucleotides are TGTGCCAGCGGTCACTCGGGACAGCCTTTCTTTGGCTACACCTTC.